This paragraph covers one T cell receptor beta chain sequence. Its antigen remains unidentified. The data originate from a study of T-cell reconstitution after alpha-beta-depleted transplantation in children. Study conclusions and caveats: When one year had passed after transplant, most T-cell counts and diversity came from newly produced T cells. In patients about two months after transplant, alpha-beta T cells reportedly arose from several hundred expanded graft clones. Surviving recipient T cells and thymic progenitors produced the high day-60 TCRbeta diversity seen in some patients.

Unique molecular identifiers were incorporated when the TCRbeta library was constructed. Via MiXCR, TCRdb re-called the PCR reads, giving one row per CDR3 protein. The sample has 190,000 or so distinct CDR3 sequences; 6.3% are singletons. V lost 6 bases and J lost 0, with 9 bases in between. Germline V gives CDR1 MDHEN, CDR2 SYDVKM. The CDR3 runs to 14 residues. The V and J genes are TRBV28 and TRBJ2-1; D not resolved. The material sequenced was PBMCs, taken before TCRalphabeta/CD19-depleted stem cell transplant. This receptor was identified in a girl in the first two years of life with combined immunodeficiency, due to receive a stem cell transplant. The CDR3 nucleotides are TGTGCCAGCAGGGACCTCAGCTCCTACAATGAGCAGTTCTTC. Its translation: CASRDLSSYNEQFF.